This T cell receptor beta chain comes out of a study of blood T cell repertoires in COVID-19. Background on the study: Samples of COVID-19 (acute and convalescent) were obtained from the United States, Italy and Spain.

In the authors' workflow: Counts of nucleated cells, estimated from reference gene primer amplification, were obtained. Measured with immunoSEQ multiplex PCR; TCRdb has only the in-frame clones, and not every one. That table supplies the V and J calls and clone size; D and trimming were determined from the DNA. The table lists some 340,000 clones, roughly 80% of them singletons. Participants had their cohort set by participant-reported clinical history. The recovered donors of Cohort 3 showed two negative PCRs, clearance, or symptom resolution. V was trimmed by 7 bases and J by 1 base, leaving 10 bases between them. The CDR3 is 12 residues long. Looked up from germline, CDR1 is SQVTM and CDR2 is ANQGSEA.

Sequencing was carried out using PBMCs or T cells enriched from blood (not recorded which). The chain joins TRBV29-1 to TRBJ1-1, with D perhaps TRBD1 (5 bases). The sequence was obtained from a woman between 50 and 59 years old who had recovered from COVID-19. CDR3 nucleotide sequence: TGCAGCGCCGGACACTCGAACACTGAAGCTTTCTTT. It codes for CSAGHSNTEAFF.